This T cell receptor beta chain was sequenced in a study of PD-1 blockade in classical Hodgkin lymphoma. Regarding the study as a whole: There was a significant rise in CD4+ TCR diversity by C4D1, with no such rise for CD8+.

Sequenced by immunoSEQ multiplex PCR; TCRdb stores in-frame clones only, minus some. The table records about 90,000 clones, about 90% of them present only once. The length of the CDR3 is 11 residues. CDR1 MNHNS and CDR2 SASEGT come from the germline V gene. In regard to this clone: Its target is unknown. The junction and the germline gene differ at one end; a read error may be behind it.

All the patients suffered relapse after autologous stem cell transplantation, and brentuximab vedotin exposure differed. The J gene is TRBJ2-7, the V gene TRBV6-1, with TRBD2 matching over 10 bases. This specimen consisted of peripheral blood mononuclear cells (PBMCs), obtained before the second cycle of nivolumab. The sequence came from a human donor with classical Hodgkin lymphoma. The CDR3 spells CASSDPGLALF. The CDR3 DNA sequence: TGTGCCAGCAGTGATCCGGGACTAGCGCTTTTC.